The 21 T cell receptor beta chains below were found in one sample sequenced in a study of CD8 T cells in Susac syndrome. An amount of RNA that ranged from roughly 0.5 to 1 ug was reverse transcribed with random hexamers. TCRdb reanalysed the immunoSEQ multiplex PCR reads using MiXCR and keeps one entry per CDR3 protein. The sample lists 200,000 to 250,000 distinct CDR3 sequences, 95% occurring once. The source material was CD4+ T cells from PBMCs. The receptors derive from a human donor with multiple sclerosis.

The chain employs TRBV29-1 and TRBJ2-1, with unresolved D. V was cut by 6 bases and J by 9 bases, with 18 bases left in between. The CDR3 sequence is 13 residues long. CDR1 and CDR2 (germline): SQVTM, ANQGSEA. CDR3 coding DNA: TGCAGCGTCCGTTACACGTACAAGACTGAGCAGTTCTTC. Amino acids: CSVRYTYKTEQFF.

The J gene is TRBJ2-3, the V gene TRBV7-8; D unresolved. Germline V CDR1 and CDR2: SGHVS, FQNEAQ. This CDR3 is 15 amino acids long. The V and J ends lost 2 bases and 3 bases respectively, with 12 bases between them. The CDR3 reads CASSLLPSITDTQYF. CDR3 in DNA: TGTGCCAGCAGCTTACTGCCAAGCATTACAGATACGCAGTATTTT.

CDR3 bases: TGCAGTGCCGCGACAGGGAACATTCAGTACTTC. Protein: CSAATGNIQYF. The rearrangement joins TRBV20-1 to TRBJ2-4; 7 positions agree with TRBD1. The J segment lost 7 bases and the V segment lost 6 bases, leaving 3 bases of the junction unmatched. Germline V gene lookup returns CDR1 DFQATT and CDR2 SNEGSKA (reference sequence). The CDR3 length is 11 residues.

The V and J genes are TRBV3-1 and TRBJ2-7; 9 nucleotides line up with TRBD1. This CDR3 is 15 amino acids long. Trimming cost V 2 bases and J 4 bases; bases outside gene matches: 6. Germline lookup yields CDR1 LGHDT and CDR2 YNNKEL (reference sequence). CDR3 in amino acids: CASSQYGQGTYEQYF. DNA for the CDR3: TGTGCCAGCAGCCAATACGGACAGGGGACTTACGAGCAGTACTTC.

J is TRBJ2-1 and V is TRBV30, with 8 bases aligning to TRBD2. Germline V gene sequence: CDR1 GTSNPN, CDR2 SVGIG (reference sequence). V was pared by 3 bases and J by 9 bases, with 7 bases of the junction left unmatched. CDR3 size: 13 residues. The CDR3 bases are TGTGCCTGGAGGGGGAGCGGGAGCGGTGAGCAGTTCTTC. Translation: CAWRGSGSGEQFF.

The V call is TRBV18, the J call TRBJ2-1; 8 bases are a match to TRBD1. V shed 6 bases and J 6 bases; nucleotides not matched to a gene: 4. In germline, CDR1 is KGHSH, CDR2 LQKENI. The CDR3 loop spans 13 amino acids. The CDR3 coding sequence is TGTGCCAGCTCCCAGGACAGGGTCAATGAGCAGTTCTTC. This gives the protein CASSQDRVNEQFF.

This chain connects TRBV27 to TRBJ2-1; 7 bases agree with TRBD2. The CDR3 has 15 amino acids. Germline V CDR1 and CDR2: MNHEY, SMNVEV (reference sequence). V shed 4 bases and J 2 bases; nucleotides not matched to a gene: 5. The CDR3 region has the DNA TGTGCCAGCAGTTCCCTAGCGGCCCCCTACAATGAGCAGTTCTTC. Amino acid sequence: CASSSLAAPYNEQFF.

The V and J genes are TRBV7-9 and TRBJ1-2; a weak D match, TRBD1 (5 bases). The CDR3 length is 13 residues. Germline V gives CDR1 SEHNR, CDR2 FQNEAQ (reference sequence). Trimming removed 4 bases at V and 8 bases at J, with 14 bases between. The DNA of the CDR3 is TGTGCCAGCAGCTCGTGGACAAGGGTAGGCTACACCTTC. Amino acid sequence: CASSSWTRVGYTF. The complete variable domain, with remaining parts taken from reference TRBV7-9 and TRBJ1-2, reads DTGVSQNPRHKITKRGQNVTFRCDPISEHNRLYWYRQTLGQGPEFLTYFQNEAQLEKSRLLSDRFSAERPKGSFSTLEIQRTEQGDSAMYLCASSSWTRVGYTFGSGTRLTVV.

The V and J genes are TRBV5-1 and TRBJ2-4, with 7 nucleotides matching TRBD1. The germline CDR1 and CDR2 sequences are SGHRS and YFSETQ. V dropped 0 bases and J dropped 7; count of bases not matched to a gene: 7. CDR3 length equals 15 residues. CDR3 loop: CASSLVEGARNIQYF. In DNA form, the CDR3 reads TGCGCCAGCAGCTTGGTCGAGGGGGCGAGGAACATTCAGTACTTC. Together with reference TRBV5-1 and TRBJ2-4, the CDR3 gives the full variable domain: KAGVTQTPRYLIKTRGQQVTLSCSPISGHRSVSWYQQTPGQGLQFLFEYFSETQRNKGNFPGRFSGRQFSNSRSEMNVSTLELGDSALYLCASSLVEGARNIQYFGAGTRLSVL.

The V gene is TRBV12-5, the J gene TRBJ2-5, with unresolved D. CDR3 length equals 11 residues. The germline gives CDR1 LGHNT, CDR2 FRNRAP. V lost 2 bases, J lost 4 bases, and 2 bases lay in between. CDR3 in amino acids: CASGLRETQYF. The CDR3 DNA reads TGTGCTAGTGGTTTGCGAGAGACCCAGTACTTC.

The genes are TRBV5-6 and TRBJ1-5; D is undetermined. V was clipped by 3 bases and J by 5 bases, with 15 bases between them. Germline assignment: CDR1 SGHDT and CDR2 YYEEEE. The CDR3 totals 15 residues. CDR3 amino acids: CASSSLGKMDQPQHF. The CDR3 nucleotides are TGTGCCAGCAGCTCGTTAGGGAAAATGGATCAGCCCCAGCATTTT.

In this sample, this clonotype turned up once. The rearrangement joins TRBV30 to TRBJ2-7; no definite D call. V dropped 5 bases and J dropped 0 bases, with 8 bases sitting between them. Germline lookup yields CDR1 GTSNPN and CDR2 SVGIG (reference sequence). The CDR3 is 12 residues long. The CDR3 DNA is TGTGCCTGGGAAGCGTCCTCCTACGAGCAGTACTTC. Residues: CAWEASSYEQYF.

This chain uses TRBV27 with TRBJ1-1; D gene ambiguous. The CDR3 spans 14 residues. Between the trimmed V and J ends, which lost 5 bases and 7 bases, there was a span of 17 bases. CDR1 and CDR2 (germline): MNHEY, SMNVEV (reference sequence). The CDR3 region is CASSLLRGRSEAFF. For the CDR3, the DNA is TGTGCCAGCAGTCTCCTGAGAGGTCGCAGTGAAGCTTTCTTT.

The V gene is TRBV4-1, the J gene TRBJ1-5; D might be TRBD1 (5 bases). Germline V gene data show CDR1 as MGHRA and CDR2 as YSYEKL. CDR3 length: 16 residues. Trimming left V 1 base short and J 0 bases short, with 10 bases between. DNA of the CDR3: TGCGCCAGCAGCCAAGGCCCGACAGATAGCAATCAGCCCCAGCATTTT. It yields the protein CASSQGPTDSNQPQHF.

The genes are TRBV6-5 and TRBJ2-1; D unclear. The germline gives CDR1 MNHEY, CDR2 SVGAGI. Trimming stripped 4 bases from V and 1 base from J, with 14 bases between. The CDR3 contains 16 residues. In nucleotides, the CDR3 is TGTGCCAGCAGTTCGAGGCATAGACCTTCCTACAATGAGCAGTTCTTC. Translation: CASSSRHRPSYNEQFF.

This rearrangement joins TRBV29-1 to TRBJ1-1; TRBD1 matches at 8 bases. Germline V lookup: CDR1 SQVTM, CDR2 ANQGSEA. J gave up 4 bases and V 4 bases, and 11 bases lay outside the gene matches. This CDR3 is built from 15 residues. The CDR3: CSVVSAGGPFTEAFF. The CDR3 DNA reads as TGCAGCGTTGTAAGTGCAGGGGGCCCGTTCACTGAAGCTTTCTTT.

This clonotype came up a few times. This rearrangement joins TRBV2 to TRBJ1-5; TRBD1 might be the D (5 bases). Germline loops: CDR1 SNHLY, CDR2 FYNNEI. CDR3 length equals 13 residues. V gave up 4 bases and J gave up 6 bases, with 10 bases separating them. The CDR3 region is CASSAQGGQPQHF. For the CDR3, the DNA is TGTGCCAGCAGTGCTCAGGGAGGTCAGCCCCAGCATTTT.

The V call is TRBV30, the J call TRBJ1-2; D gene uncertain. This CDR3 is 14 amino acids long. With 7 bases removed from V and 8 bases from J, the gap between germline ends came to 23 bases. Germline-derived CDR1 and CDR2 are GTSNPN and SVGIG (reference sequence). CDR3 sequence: CAFRTGSWSLGYTF. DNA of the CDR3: TGTGCCTTTAGGACGGGATCCTGGAGTTTAGGCTACACCTTC.

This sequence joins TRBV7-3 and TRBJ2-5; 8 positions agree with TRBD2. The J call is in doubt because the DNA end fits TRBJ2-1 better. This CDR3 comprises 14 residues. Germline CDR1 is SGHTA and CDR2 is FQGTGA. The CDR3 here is CASSLEGLGGPQFF. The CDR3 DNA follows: TGTGCCAGCAGCTTAGAGGGACTAGGGGGACCCCAGTTCTTC.

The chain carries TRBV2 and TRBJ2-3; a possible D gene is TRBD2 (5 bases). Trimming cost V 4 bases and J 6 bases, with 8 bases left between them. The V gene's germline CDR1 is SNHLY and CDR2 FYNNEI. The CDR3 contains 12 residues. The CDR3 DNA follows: TGTGCCAGCAGTGTCTGGAGGGATACGCAGTATTTT. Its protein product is CASSVWRDTQYF. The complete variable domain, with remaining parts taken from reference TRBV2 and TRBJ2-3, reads EPEVTQTPSHQVTQMGQEVILRCVPISNHLYFYWYRQILGQKVEFLVSFYNNEISEKSEIFDDQFSVERPDGSNFTLKIRSTKLEDSAMYFCASSVWRDTQYFGPGTRLTVL.

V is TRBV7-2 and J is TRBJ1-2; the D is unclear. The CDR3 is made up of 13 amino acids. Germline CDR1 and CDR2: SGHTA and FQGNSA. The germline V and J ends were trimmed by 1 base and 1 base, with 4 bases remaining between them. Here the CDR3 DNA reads TGTGCCAGCAGCTTAGACTATAACTATGGCTACACCTTC. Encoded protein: CASSLDYNYGYTF. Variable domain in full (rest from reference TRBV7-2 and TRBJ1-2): GAGVSQSPSNKVTEKGKDVELRCDPISGHTALYWYRQSLGQGLEFLIYFQGNSAPDKSGLPSDRFSAERTGGSVSTLTIQRTQQEDSAVYLCASSLDYNYGYTFGSGTRLTVV.